This is a list of T cell receptor beta chains from one sample in a study of blood T cell repertoires in COVID-19. The data were produced by immunoSEQ multiplex PCR, yet TCRdb's version contains in-frame clones alone and is incomplete. The sample has under 150,000 clones, 84% seen once. The specimen was PBMCs or T cells enriched from blood (not recorded which). The receptors originated from a man aged 40-50 years with acute COVID-19. Both conserved end residues are part of each CDR3. Fields, in order: J gene, V gene, clone size, CDR3 protein. A row's size may be missing; if present it is once, few, many or a size class.

TRBJ2-3 | TRBV5-4 | NA | CASSRQGAITDTQYF
TRBJ1-3 | TRBV28 | NA | CANSIARGAGGNTIYF
TRBJ1-1 | TRBV5-4 | NA | CASSTGINTEAFF
TRBJ2-7 | TRBV29-1 | NA | CSVDQTGGSYEQYF
TRBJ2-7 | TRBV5-1 | NA | CASSLTLDRGKVLSYEQYF
TRBJ1-2 | TRBV13 | NA | CASSAWGGTGFNGYTF
TRBJ2-1 | TRBV7-8 | few | CASSLSGGYNEQFF
TRBJ2-1 | TRBV20-1 | NA | CSASRGASGGNEQFF
TRBJ1-6 | TRBV19 | NA | CASSTRRGRNNSPLHF
TRBJ2-4 | TRBV9 | NA | CASSAGVGTGTRIQYF
TRBJ1-4 | TRBV19 | few | CASSSPDSTTNEKLFF
TRBJ2-7 | TRBV6-5 | NA | CASGMDRGSSYEQYF
TRBJ1-1 | TRBV5-4 | NA | CATSTGTNTEAFF
TRBJ2-7 | TRBV27 | NA | CASSLVRNYEQYF
TRBJ2-6 | TRBV10-3 | NA | CAAGSGANVLTF
TRBJ2-6 | TRBV4-1 | NA | CASSHTKIGAYGANVLTF
TRBJ2-1 | TRBV4-3 | NA | CASSQEFGNGGYNEQFF
TRBJ1-3 | TRBV4-1 | NA | CASSHGQFSGNTIYF
TRBJ2-3 | TRBV4-1 | NA | CASSRQLANTDTQYF
TRBJ2-1 | TRBV25-1 | NA | CASSGGVAELYNEQFF
TRBJ2-7 | TRBV19 | NA | CATTLRGNTPYEQYF
TRBJ2-7 | TRBV7-2 | NA | CASSLGAGAYEQYF
TRBJ1-4 | TRBV4-3 | NA | CASSQDLGTGASTNEKLFF
TRBJ1-2 | TRBV4-3 | NA | CASSAHREISYGYTF
TRBJ1-2 | TRBV29-1 | NA | CSAPASGANYGYTF
TRBJ1-4 | TRBV4-2 | NA | CASSQDGSRNNEKLFF
TRBJ1-6 | TRBV19 | NA | CASQTGTYSPLHF
TRBJ2-3 | TRBV23-1 | NA | CASSYDRGRRTDTQYF
TRBJ2-1 | TRBV11-2 | many | CASSSGRSSYNEQFF
TRBJ1-2 | TRBV27 | once | CASSQQGFGGYTF
TRBJ1-2 | TRBV6-5 | once | CASGRDRGYGYTF
TRBJ2-7 | TRBV4-3 | NA | CASSQDGGGNYEQYF
TRBJ1-6 | TRBV6-5 | NA | CASSFNRDHSPLHF
TRBJ1-5 | TRBV19 | NA | CASSLRTGGGYSNQPQHF
TRBJ2-2 | TRBV9 | NA | CASVREDTGELFF